This TCR beta chain derives from a study of naive and memory T cell subsets. An equimolar mix of two oligonucleotides served as the beta constant-region primer for TRBC1 and TRBC2. Nested alpha and beta constant-region primers with the SP2 primer drove four PCR rounds on ligated cDNA. TCRdb processed the UMI-ligation and nested PCR reads anew with MiXCR; each CDR3 protein has one entry. The data hold some 22,000 distinct CDR3 sequences, with 7% to 10% observed a single time. The table lists this clonotype with many counts. The germline V gene has CDR1 DFQATT and CDR2 SNEGSKA (reference sequence). This CDR3 is built from 16 residues. The J segment lost 3 bases and the V segment lost 3 bases, leaving 7 bases of the junction unmatched.

Sequenced: central memory CD8+ T cells from blood. The J gene is TRBJ2-2, the V gene TRBV20-1, with 10 bases that match TRBD2. The receptor's source is a human donor in good health. The CDR3 spells CSAREIAGGDTGELFF. CDR3 coding DNA: TGCAGTGCTAGGGAAATAGCGGGAGGCGACACCGGGGAGCTGTTTTTT.